This T cell receptor beta chain comes out of a study of neurological immune-mediated disorders. TCRdb processed the 5' RACE reads anew with MiXCR; each CDR3 protein has one entry. The profile covers tens of thousands of distinct CDR3 sequences, with 4% to 5.5% appearing a single time and 5.5% to 6.5% taken by the ten largest. This clonotype appeared many times. The trim removed 3 bases at V and 7 bases at J, leaving 5 bases unmatched. In germline, CDR1 is SGDLS, CDR2 YYNGEE. CDR3 length: 15 amino acids. This chain uses TRBV9 with TRBJ2-2; 11 bases match TRBD2. This TCR derives from an older woman with multiple sclerosis. Sequencing used PBMCs. CDR3 region: CASSATSGSNGELFF. The CDR3 nucleotides are TGTGCCAGCAGCGCTACTAGCGGGAGTAACGGGGAGCTGTTTTTT.